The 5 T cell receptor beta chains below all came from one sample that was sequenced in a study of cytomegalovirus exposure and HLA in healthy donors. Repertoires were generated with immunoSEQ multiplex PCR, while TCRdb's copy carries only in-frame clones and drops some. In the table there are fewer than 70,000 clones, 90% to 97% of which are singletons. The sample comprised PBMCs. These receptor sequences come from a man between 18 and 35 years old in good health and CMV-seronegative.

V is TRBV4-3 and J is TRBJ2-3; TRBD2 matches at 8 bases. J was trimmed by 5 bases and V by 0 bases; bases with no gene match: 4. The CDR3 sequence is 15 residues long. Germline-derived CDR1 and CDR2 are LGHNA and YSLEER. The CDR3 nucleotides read TGCGCCAGCAGCCAAGAAAGCGGGAGACTAGATACGCAGTATTTT. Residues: CASSQESGRLDTQYF.

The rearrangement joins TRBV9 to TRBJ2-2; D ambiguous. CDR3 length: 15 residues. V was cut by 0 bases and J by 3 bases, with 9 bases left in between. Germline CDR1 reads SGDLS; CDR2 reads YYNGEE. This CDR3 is CASSVAPSDTGELFF. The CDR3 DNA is TGTGCCAGCAGCGTAGCCCCATCGGACACCGGGGAGCTGTTTTTT.

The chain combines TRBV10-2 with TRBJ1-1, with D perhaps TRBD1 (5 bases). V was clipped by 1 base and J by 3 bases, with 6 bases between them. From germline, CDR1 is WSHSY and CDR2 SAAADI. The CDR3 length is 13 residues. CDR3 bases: TGCGCCAGCAGTGAGTTAGGGGACACTGAAGCTTTCTTT. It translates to CASSELGDTEAFF.

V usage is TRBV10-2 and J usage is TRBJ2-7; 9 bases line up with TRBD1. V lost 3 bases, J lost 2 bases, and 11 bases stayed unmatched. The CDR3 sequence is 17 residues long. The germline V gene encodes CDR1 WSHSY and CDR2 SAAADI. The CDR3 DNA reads TGCGCCAGCAGTGACAGTTTCGTGGACAGGGGCACCTACGAGCAGTACTTC. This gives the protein CASSDSFVDRGTYEQYF.

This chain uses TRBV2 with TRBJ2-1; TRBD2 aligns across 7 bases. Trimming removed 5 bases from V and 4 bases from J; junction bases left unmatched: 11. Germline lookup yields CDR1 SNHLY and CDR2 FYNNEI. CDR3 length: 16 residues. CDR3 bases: TGTGCCAGCAGTAGGTCACTAGCGTCCGTTTACAATGAGCAGTTCTTC. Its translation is CASSRSLASVYNEQFF.